This T cell receptor beta chain is drawn from a study of Tregs in tolerant kidney transplant recipients. Study findings and constraints: The small number of patients limits these findings pending further validation.

With 4 bases removed from V and 2 bases from J, the gap between germline ends came to 10 bases. The length of the CDR3 is 14 residues. Germline CDR1 is MNHEY and CDR2 is SMNVEV (reference sequence). Related graft donors supplied nonmyeloablative bone marrow transplants, and mixed chimerism was transient. CD4+CD25+CD127- Tregs, CD4+CD25- non-Tregs, CD4 and CD8 cells were sorted. Profiling relied on immunoSEQ multiplex PCR, and the TCRdb table lists in-frame clones only, not all of them. The data contain 50,000 to 55,000 clones, 90% to 95% of them singletons. About this clone itself: Its antigen is as yet unknown.

The sequence came from a human patient who received a combined kidney and bone marrow transplant. These T cells may partly come from the graft donor. The genes are TRBV27 and TRBJ2-3; D may be TRBD2 (6 bases). The sample consisted of CD8+ T cells from blood (PBMCs), taken 24 months after the transplant. DNA of the CDR3: TGTGCCAGCAGTTATAGCGGATACACAGATACGCAGTATTTT. Translated, it gives CASSYSGYTDTQYF.